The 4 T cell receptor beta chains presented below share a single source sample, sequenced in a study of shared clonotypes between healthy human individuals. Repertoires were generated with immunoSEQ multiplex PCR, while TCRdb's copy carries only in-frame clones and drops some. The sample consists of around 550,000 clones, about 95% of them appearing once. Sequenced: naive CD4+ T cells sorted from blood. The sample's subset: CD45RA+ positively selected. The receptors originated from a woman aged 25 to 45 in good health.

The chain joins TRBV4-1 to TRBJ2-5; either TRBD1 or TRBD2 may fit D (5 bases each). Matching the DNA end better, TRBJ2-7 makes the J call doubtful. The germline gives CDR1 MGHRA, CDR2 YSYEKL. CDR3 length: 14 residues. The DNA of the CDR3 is TGCGCCAGCAGTCAACCGGGACGCCAATACGAGCAGTACTTC. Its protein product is CASSQPGRQYEQYF.

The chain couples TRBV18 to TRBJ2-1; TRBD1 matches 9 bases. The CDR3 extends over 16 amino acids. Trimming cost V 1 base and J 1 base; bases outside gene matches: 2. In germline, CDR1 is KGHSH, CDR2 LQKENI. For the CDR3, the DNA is TGTGCCAGCTCACCACTGGACAGGGGTTCCTACAATGAGCAGTTCTTC. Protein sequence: CASSPLDRGSYNEQFF.

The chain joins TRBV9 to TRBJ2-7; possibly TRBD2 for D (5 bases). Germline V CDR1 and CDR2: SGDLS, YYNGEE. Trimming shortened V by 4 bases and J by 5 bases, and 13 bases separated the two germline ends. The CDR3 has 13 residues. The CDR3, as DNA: TGTGCCAGCAGCCCCCGGGGTGGGGACGAGCAGTACTTC. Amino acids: CASSPRGGDEQYF.

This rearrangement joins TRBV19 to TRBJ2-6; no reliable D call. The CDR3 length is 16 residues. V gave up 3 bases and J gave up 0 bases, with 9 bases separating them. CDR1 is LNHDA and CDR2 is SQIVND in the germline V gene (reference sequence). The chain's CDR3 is CASSIFKDSGANVLTF. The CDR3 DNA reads TGTGCCAGTAGTATTTTTAAGGACTCTGGGGCCAACGTCCTGACTTTC.